The 20 T cell receptor beta chains below were found in one sample sequenced in a study of long-term antiretroviral therapy in people with HIV (dated 2022 in TCRdb). Sequencing of the TRB variable region was done with the immunoSEQ hsTCRB v3.0 assay at survey level resolution. TCRdb re-hosts the immuneACCESS table, in-frame sequences only. Its copies lack some clones; in the studies checked, an unresolved V gene accounts for under half of them, and the cause for the rest is not known. In this sample the table shows roughly 20,000 clones, roughly 87% of which occur a single time. The ten largest clones capture over 4% of the sample. Sequencing used unsorted PBMCs, obtained 2.1 years after starting antiretroviral therapy. The source of these receptors is a man younger than 30 with HIV.

The rearrangement uses TRBV4-3 and TRBJ2-7, with 11 nucleotides matching TRBD2. The ends lost 0 bases at V and 3 bases at J; junction bases unmatched: 7. The CDR3 loop spans 17 amino acids. The germline V gene has CDR1 LGHNA and CDR2 YSLEER. The CDR3 region has the DNA TGCGCCAGCAGCCAAGATTCCCCGCTAGCGGGGGGCTACGAGCAGTACTTC. It translates to CASSQDSPLAGGYEQYF.

The chain links TRBV7-3 to TRBJ2-3; perhaps TRBD2 as D (6 bases). There are 18 residues in the CDR3. The V gene's germline CDR1 is SGHTA and CDR2 FQGTGA. Trimming cost V 2 bases and J 0 bases, with 18 bases left between them. CDR3 amino acids: CASSLVGGSPSSTDTQYF. In nucleotides, the CDR3 is TGTGCCAGCAGCTTAGTGGGAGGCTCCCCCTCTAGCACAGATACGCAGTATTTT.

The chain is built from TRBV6-1 and TRBJ1-2; D might be TRBD1 (5 bases). V lost 6 bases and J 1 base, leaving 12 bases between the germline ends. The germline V gene has CDR1 MNHNS and CDR2 SASEGT. This CDR3 spans 14 amino acids. The CDR3 protein is CASSFQGYNYGYTF. CDR3 nucleotide sequence: TGTGCCAGCAGCTTTCAGGGTTATAACTATGGCTACACCTTC.

This CDR3 reads CASMTGEAKLFF. The CDR3 DNA is TGTGCCAGCATGACAGGGGAGGCAAAACTGTTTTTT. This chain joins TRBV28 and TRBJ1-4; 8 bases align to TRBD1. The CDR3 extends over 12 amino acids. The junction had 5 bases not matched to a gene; V was cut back by 7 bases and J by 10 bases. Germline V gives CDR1 MDHEN, CDR2 SYDVKM.

V and J are TRBV30 and TRBJ2-2, with D tentatively TRBD1 (5 bases). Per germline, CDR1 GTSNPN and CDR2 SVGIG (reference sequence). V was shortened by 3 bases and J by 7 bases, with 18 bases between the two germline ends. This CDR3 has 15 residues. The CDR3 coding sequence is TGTGCCTGGAGCGCCTACAGGAGTTTGCTCGGGGAGCTGTTTTTT. This encodes CAWSAYRSLLGELFF.

CDR3 sequence: CASSPTSGKGEQYF. CDR3 DNA: TGTGCCAGCAGCCCAACTAGCGGGAAAGGCGAGCAGTACTTC. The V call is TRBV11-3, the J call TRBJ2-7; 10 nucleotides match TRBD2. The CDR3 extends over 14 amino acids. Germline V gives CDR1 SGHNT, CDR2 YENEEA. With V trimmed by 5 bases and J by 6 bases, 7 bases remained unmatched.

This chain uses TRBV19 with TRBJ2-5; 7 bases match TRBD1. The CDR3 is 14 amino acids. Unmatched junction bases numbered 3, after V lost 0 bases and J lost 5 bases. Germline CDR1 is LNHDA and CDR2 is SQIVND (reference sequence). The CDR3: CASSIEGGGETQYF. Written as DNA, the CDR3 is TGTGCCAGTAGTATAGAAGGGGGCGGCGAGACCCAGTACTTC.

This sequence joins TRBV7-3 and TRBJ2-1; 7 bases align to TRBD2. The CDR3 is 16 residues long. Germline values: CDR1 SGHTA, CDR2 FQGTGA. The ends lost 2 bases at V and 2 bases at J; junction bases unmatched: 6. As DNA, the CDR3 is TGTGCCAGCAGCTTACTAGCTAGCGGTGCCTACAATGAGCAGTTCTTC. Its protein is CASSLLASGAYNEQFF.

The gene calls are TRBV18 and TRBJ1-1, with D hard to call. From germline, CDR1 is KGHSH and CDR2 LQKENI. The CDR3 loop spans 14 amino acids. Trimming took off 3 bases at V and 1 base at J, with 9 bases between the two ends. CDR3: CASSPIGRNTEAFF. In DNA, the CDR3 is TGTGCCAGCTCACCCATTGGACGGAACACTGAAGCTTTCTTT. Combining the CDR3 with reference TRBV18 and TRBJ1-1 gives the whole variable domain NAGVMQNPRHLVRRRGQEARLRCSPMKGHSHVYWYRQLPEEGLKFMVYLQKENIIDESGMPKERFSAEFPKEGPSILRIQQVVRGDSAAYFCASSPIGRNTEAFFGQGTRLTVV.

This clone was counted once. The chain carries TRBV27 and TRBJ2-7, with D unresolved. Between the trimmed V and J ends, which lost 8 bases and 3 bases, there was a span of 11 bases. Germline values: CDR1 MNHEY, CDR2 SMNVEV (reference sequence). CDR3 length: 12 residues. For the CDR3, the DNA is TGTGCCAGCCGATCACACCGCTACGAGCAGTACTTC. Protein product: CASRSHRYEQYF.

This rearrangement joins TRBV2 to TRBJ2-7; D is possibly TRBD2 (6 bases). CDR3 length equals 12 residues. Deletions cut 10 bases from V and 4 bases from J, with 14 bases between. Per germline, CDR1 SNHLY and CDR2 FYNNEI. CDR3 protein: CATRETRYEQYF. The DNA of the CDR3 is TGTGCCACCCGTGAGACTAGGTACGAGCAGTACTTC.

This clone has more than one count but fewer than ten. The gene calls are TRBV7-9 and TRBJ2-7; tentatively, D is TRBD2 (7 bases). Trimming shortened V by 8 bases and J by 5 bases, and 13 bases separated the two germline ends. The CDR3 has 12 amino acids. Germline loops: CDR1 SEHNR, CDR2 FQNEAQ (reference sequence). Here the CDR3 reads CASGGAGDEQYF. The CDR3 bases are TGTGCCAGCGGGGGGGCAGGGGACGAGCAGTACTTC.

V gene TRBV7-6 combines with J gene TRBJ1-1; no clear D. Per germline, CDR1 SGHVS and CDR2 FNYEAQ. Trimming left V 1 base short and J 1 base short, with 13 bases between. The CDR3 is 16 residues long. CDR3 coding DNA: TGTGCCAGCAGCTTAGAGCCGGTTGATGGGAACACTGAAGCTTTCTTT. This gives the protein CASSLEPVDGNTEAFF. The whole variable domain, remainder taken from reference TRBV7-6 and TRBJ1-1, is GAGVSQSPRYKVTKRGQDVALRCDPISGHVSLYWYRQALGQGPEFLTYFNYEAQQDKSGLPNDRFSAERPEGSISTLTIQRTEQRDSAMYRCASSLEPVDGNTEAFFGQGTRLTVV.

This sequence joins TRBV5-5 and TRBJ2-7, with 7 bases fitting TRBD1. V was clipped by 4 bases and J by 4 bases; unmatched bases: 5. Germline CDR1 SGHKS, CDR2 YYEKEE (reference sequence). This CDR3 contains 13 residues. The CDR3: CASSTTGIYEQYF. The CDR3, as DNA: TGTGCCAGCAGCACGACAGGGATTTACGAGCAGTACTTC. Full variable domain (missing parts from reference TRBV5-5 and TRBJ2-7): DAGVTQSPTHLIKTRGQQVTLRCSPISGHKSVSWYQQVLGQGPQFIFQYYEKEERGRGNFPDRFSARQFPNYSSELNVNALLLGDSALYLCASSTTGIYEQYFGPGTRLTVT.

V gene TRBV4-3 combines with J gene TRBJ1-3; TRBD1 agrees at 8 bases. V gave up 0 bases and J gave up 5 bases; unmatched junction bases: 3. The CDR3 is 15 residues long. Germline CDR1 reads LGHNA; CDR2 reads YSLEER. CDR3 in amino acids: CASSQDGQGRNTIYF. The CDR3, as DNA: TGCGCCAGCAGCCAAGATGGACAGGGCCGAAACACCATATATTTT.

This chain connects TRBV21-1 to TRBJ1-5. TRBV21-1 is noted as a pseudogene. The CDR3 covers 22 residues. Here the CDR3 reads CASSNLGTGTVADPYSNQPQHF. The CDR3, as DNA: TGTGCCAGCAGCAATCTGGGTACCGGAACTGTCGCAGACCCTTATAGCAATCAGCCCCAGCATTTT.

The chain employs TRBV7-2 and TRBJ2-2; D ambiguous. The V and J ends lost 2 bases and 9 bases respectively, with 13 bases between them. The CDR3 is made up of 14 amino acids. Germline V gives CDR1 SGHTA, CDR2 FQGNSA. The chain's CDR3 is CASSLRRSRRELFF. In DNA, the CDR3 is TGTGCCAGCAGCTTAAGGCGCAGCCGGCGGGAGCTGTTTTTT. The full variable domain, its missing parts supplied by reference TRBV7-2 and TRBJ2-2, is GAGVSQSPSNKVTEKGKDVELRCDPISGHTALYWYRQSLGQGLEFLIYFQGNSAPDKSGLPSDRFSAERTGGSVSTLTIQRTQQEDSAVYLCASSLRRSRRELFFGEGSRLTVL.

The chain is built from TRBV4-3 and TRBJ1-2; TRBD1 might be the D (6 bases). The germline V gene encodes CDR1 LGHNA and CDR2 YSLEER. This CDR3 region has 15 residues. The germline V and J ends were trimmed by 0 bases and 2 bases, with 10 bases remaining between them. The CDR3 loop is CASSQEGGTNYGYTF. The CDR3 nucleotides read TGCGCCAGCAGCCAAGAAGGAGGGACAAACTATGGCTACACCTTC.

The rearrangement links TRBV11-2 to TRBJ2-2, with TRBD1 identical over 9 bases. CDR1 is SGHAT, CDR2 FQNNGV, per germline. V trimming: 4 bases; J trimming: 5 bases; junction bases outside the gene matches: 5. CDR3 size: 15 residues. Here the CDR3 reads CASSSGQGGTGELFF. The CDR3 region has the DNA TGTGCCAGCAGCTCGGGACAGGGAGGGACCGGGGAGCTGTTTTTT.

In this sample, this clone turned up once. The chain has TRBV5-6 and TRBJ2-7; 7 bases line up with TRBD2. With 4 bases clipped from V and 3 bases from J, the junction kept 7 bases outside the gene matches. Germline CDR1 SGHDT, CDR2 YYEEEE. The CDR3 has 14 residues. The DNA for the CDR3 is TGTGCCAGCAGCCCGAGCGGGGCTTACTACGAGCAGTACTTC. As protein: CASSPSGAYYEQYF. The whole variable domain, filled in from reference TRBV5-6 and TRBJ2-7, reads DAGVTQSPTHLIKTRGQQVTLRCSPKSGHDTVSWYQQALGQGPQFIFQYYEEEERQRGNFPDRFSGHQFPNYSSELNVNALLLGDSALYLCASSPSGAYYEQYFGPGTRLTVT.